This is a list of T cell receptor beta chains from one sample in a study of cytomegalovirus exposure and HLA in healthy donors. The assay was immunoSEQ multiplex PCR, and TCRdb's table has in-frame clones only and misses some. The sample has approximately 100,000 clones, 79% seen once; the top ten hold about 3%. The sequenced sample consisted of PBMCs. These receptors originate from a woman aged 40 to 55 in good health and CMV-seronegative. CDR3s include the opening cysteine and the closing phenylalanine or tryptophan. A D gene is named only where the DNA matches it firmly. Size is omitted from some rows. Given values are once, few, many or a class for expanded clones.

cdr3_aa cdr3_nt clone_size j_call v_call d_call
CATSFDRGVGETQYF TGTGCCACCAGCTTCGACAGGGGGGTAGGAGAGACCCAGTACTTC NA TRBJ2-5 TRBV15 TRBD1
CAISAPGEGVTGELFF TGTGCCATCAGCGCCCCTGGGGAAGGGGTGACCGGGGAGCTGTTTTTT once TRBJ2-2 TRBV10-3 NA
CASSFGSNTEAFF TGCGCCAGCAGCTTTGGCAGTAACACTGAAGCTTTCTTT NA TRBJ1-1 TRBV5-1 NA
CASSYNRDRGLWDEQYF TGTGCCAGCAGCTACAACCGGGACAGGGGTCTATGGGACGAGCAGTACTTC NA TRBJ2-7 TRBV7-9 TRBD1
CASSYQGSSYEQYF TGTGCCAGCAGTTATCAGGGGTCCTCCTACGAGCAGTACTTC NA TRBJ2-7 TRBV2 NA
CASSQAQGVGTEAFF TGCGCCAGCAGCCAGGCCCAGGGGGTGGGGACTGAAGCTTTCTTT NA TRBJ1-1 TRBV5-1 TRBD1
CASSEDRGGADTQYF TGTGCCAGCAGCGAGGACCGGGGCGGGGCAGATACGCAGTATTTT NA TRBJ2-3 TRBV5-4 NA
CASSGDRNSYEQYF TGTGCCAGCAGTGGGGACAGGAACTCCTACGAGCAGTACTTC NA TRBJ2-7 TRBV28 TRBD1
CASSLLLWHKANYGYTF TGCGCCAGCAGCTTGCTACTATGGCACAAAGCTAACTATGGCTACACCTTC NA TRBJ1-2 TRBV5-1 NA
CASRRTGRDEQFF TGTGCCAGCAGAAGAACAGGGAGGGATGAGCAGTTCTTC NA TRBJ2-1 TRBV6-5 NA
CASSPGVAGVVTGELFF TGCGCCAGCAGCCCTGGAGTAGCGGGAGTTGTTACCGGGGAGCTGTTTTTT NA TRBJ2-2 TRBV4-3 TRBD2
CASSDRDNEKLFF TGTGCCAGCTCAGACAGAGATAATGAAAAACTGTTTTTT NA TRBJ1-4 TRBV18 NA
CASSPSGGSKNIQYF TGTGCCAGCAGTCCTTCGGGGGGTTCCAAAAACATTCAGTACTTC NA TRBJ2-4 TRBV6-6 TRBD2
CASSEVIQRGTDTQYF TGTGCCAGCAGTGAAGTAATCCAGCGTGGCACAGATACGCAGTATTTT NA TRBJ2-3 TRBV6-1 NA
CASSEIAHTTDTQYF TGTGCCAGCAGCGAAATAGCGCATACCACAGATACGCAGTATTTT NA TRBJ2-3 TRBV7-9 NA
CASSTGSYNEQFF TGTGCCAGCAGTACAGGGTCCTACAATGAGCAGTTCTTC NA TRBJ2-1 TRBV2 NA
CASSASGDYGYTF TGTGCCAGCAGTGCCTCGGGGGACTATGGCTACACCTTC NA TRBJ1-2 TRBV6-1 NA
CASSYGTNGNTIYF TGCGCCAGCAGCTACGGGACAAATGGAAACACCATATATTTT few TRBJ1-3 TRBV5-1 NA
CASSQSGQSSYEQYF TGCGCCAGCAGCCAATCGGGACAAAGCTCCTACGAGCAGTACTTC NA TRBJ2-7 TRBV4-3 NA
CASGQSQTGTDTQYF TGTGCCAGCGGACAGTCTCAAACGGGCACAGATACGCAGTATTTT once TRBJ2-3 TRBV10-3 NA
CSGTAGTQYF TGCAGCGGGACAGCTGGGACCCAGTACTTC NA TRBJ2-5 TRBV29-1 NA
CASSIETGRETQYF TGTGCCAGTAGTATCGAGACAGGGAGAGAGACCCAGTACTTC NA TRBJ2-5 TRBV19 TRBD1
CASSLTVAGVGEDTQYF TGCGCCAGCAGCTTGACGGTAGCGGGAGTCGGTGAGGATACGCAGTATTTT once TRBJ2-3 TRBV5-1 TRBD2
CASSLSSGGLRDTQYF TGTGCCAGCAGCTTATCCAGCGGGGGCCTCCGGGATACGCAGTATTTT NA TRBJ2-3 TRBV11-3 TRBD2